The T cell receptor (beta chain) under discussion was sequenced for a study of tumor and adjacent non-tumor tissue in lung cancer. This clonotype was detected only once. The junction departs from the called germline gene at one end, perhaps through a read error. This sample's RNA came from whole unsorted tissue. TCRbeta libraries were built with three rounds of nested PCR, modified from ARM-PCR. MiXCR, run by TCRdb on the multiplex PCR reads, gives a single entry per CDR3 protein. The data contain tens of thousands of distinct CDR3 sequences, about 67% of them seen just once; the ten biggest clones take up roughly 18%. Germline-derived CDR1 and CDR2 are MGHRA and YSYEKL. The CDR3 consists of 15 residues.

The clonotype was recovered from a man aged 55 to 70 with non-small cell lung cancer. The chain uses TRBV4-1 and TRBJ2-7, with 8 bases fitting TRBD2. Source material: lung tumor tissue. CDR3 sequence reads: CASSQKRLAKYEQYF. The DNA of the CDR3 is TGCGCCAGCAGCCAAAAGCGACTAGCGAAATATGAGCAGTATTTC.